A selection of T cell receptor beta chains follows, all from one sample in a study of blood T cells in healthy people across ages. TCRdb fed the 5' RACE reads into MiXCR, producing one record per CDR3 protein. This sample yields roughly 800,000 distinct CDR3 sequences, of which under 40% are seen a single time; over 10% belongs to the top ten. Sequencing used blood. Source of these receptors: a man aged 18 to 30 in good health. CDR3s include the opening cysteine and the closing phenylalanine or tryptophan. A D gene is named only where the DNA matches it firmly. Size tells how often a clone was seen (once, few, many) or the class of an expanded clone, and some rows leave it out.

clone_size j_call d_call v_call cdr3_length cdr3_aa cdr3_nt
few TRBJ2-1 NA TRBV12-3/TRBV12-4 16 CASSLGTAFRDPEQFF TGTGCCAGCAGTTTAGGAACAGCCTTCAGGGACCCCGAGCAGTTCTTC
few TRBJ1-5 NA TRBV4-2 15 CASSPAVGGGQPQHF TGTGCCAGCAGCCCGGCCGTAGGGGGAGGTCAGCCCCAGCATTTT
few TRBJ2-2 NA TRBV4-3 17 CASSQDLFLPGTGELFF TGCGCCAGCAGCCAAGATTTGTTCTTACCGGGGACCGGGGAGCTGTTTTTT
NA TRBJ1-1 NA TRBV28 14 CASSRPAMNTEAFF TGTGCCAGCAGTAGGCCAGCAATGAACACTGAAGCTTTCTTT
NA TRBJ1-2 NA TRBV7-8 14 CASSPLTGPYGYTF TGTGCCAGCAGCCCCCTGACGGGCCCCTATGGCTACACCTTC
few TRBJ2-2 NA TRBV15 15 CATSRERVNTGELFF TGTGCCACCAGCAGAGAAAGGGTGAACACCGGGGAGCTGTTTTTT
few TRBJ2-7 NA TRBV4-3 18 CASSQDRPGEASYNEQYF TGCGCCAGCAGCCAAGATCGCCCCGGGGAGGCCTCCTACAATGAGCAGTACTTC
NA TRBJ1-1 NA TRBV19 12 CATYGMNTEAFF TGTGCCACATACGGCATGAACACTGAAGCTTTCTTT
few TRBJ1-5 NA TRBV29-1 13 CSAVENSNQPQHF TGCAGCGCCGTGGAGAATAGCAATCAGCCCCAGCATTTT
NA TRBJ2-4 NA TRBV6-2/TRBV6-3 16 CASSYSWGLAKNIQYF TGTGCCAGCAGTTACTCCTGGGGACTAGCCAAAAACATTCAGTACTTC
few TRBJ2-3 TRBD2 TRBV29-1 15 CSVERGGQSTDTQYF TGCAGCGTTGAACGGGGGGGGCAAAGCACAGATACGCAGTATTTT